A selection of T cell receptor beta chains follows, all from one sample in a study of T cell repertoires in cytomegalovirus infection. MiXCR, run by TCRdb on the reads, gives a single entry per CDR3 protein. The top ten hold about a sixth of the sample, which has more than 140,000 distinct CDR3 sequences, roughly 6% seen once. Sequenced material: PBMCs. These receptors all come from a human donor in good health (CMV status not recorded). Some clones in this sample may be carry-over from other donors' samples. CDR3s include the opening cysteine and the closing phenylalanine or tryptophan. The D gene is left open where the match is weak. Rows give clone size only sometimes, using once, few, many, or a class for an expanded clone.

v_gene,d_gene,j_gene,abundance,CDR3nt,CDR3aa
TRBV2,TRBD1,TRBJ2-5,NA,TGTGCCAGCAGCGCCGACAGGGAGGAGACCCAGTACTTC,CASSADREETQYF
TRBV7-2,NA,TRBJ2-3,many,TGTGCCAGCAGCTTATTTGCCACAGATACGCAGTATTTT,CASSLFATDTQYF
TRBV20-1,NA,TRBJ1-4,few,TGCAGTGCCCCGGGCAGGGTAGGGGAAAAACTGTTTTTT,CSAPGRVGEKLFF
TRBV19,NA,TRBJ1-2,few,TGTGCCAGTAGACGGGGGGCGACCTATGGCTACACCTTC,CASRRGATYGYTF
TRBV7-2,NA,TRBJ2-3,many,TGTGCCAGCAGCTCATCCCGGGGCTGGGGCTCCGATACGCAGTATTTT,CASSSSRGWGSDTQYF
TRBV5-1,TRBD1,TRBJ1-1,NA,TGCGCCAGCAGCTTGGCCCCGGGACAGGGTCACACTGAAGCTTTCTTT,CASSLAPGQGHTEAFF
TRBV7-9,NA,TRBJ1-5,NA,TGTGCCAGCAGCTCGGACGTATCCCAGCCCCAGCATTTT,CASSSDVSQPQHF
TRBV12-3/TRBV12-4,NA,TRBJ1-1,few,TGTGCCAGCAGTTTAAGGCAGCTAAGTGAAGCTTTCTTT,CASSLRQLSEAFF
TRBV7-3,TRBD2,TRBJ2-3,many,TGTGCCAGCAGCTCGGGACTAGCGGGGACAGATACGCAGTATTTT,CASSSGLAGTDTQYF
TRBV19,TRBD1,TRBJ2-4,many,TGTGCCAGTAGTATAGAAGAGGGACAGAATGACATTCAGTACTTC,CASSIEEGQNDIQYF
TRBV20-1,TRBD1,TRBJ2-7,few,TGCAGTGCTAGGGCGGAGACAGGGACCTACGAGCAGTACTTC,CSARAETGTYEQYF
TRBV7-2,TRBD1,TRBJ1-1,many,TGTGCCAGCAGGAAGGCAGGGGGGCACACTGAAGCTTTCTTT,CASRKAGGHTEAFF
TRBV19,NA,TRBJ1-5,NA,TGTGCCAGTAGTATTCGCAGGGATGGACAGCCCCAGCATTTT,CASSIRRDGQPQHF
TRBV20-1,NA,TRBJ1-1,few,TGCAGTGCTAGGGTCGACACAAGGAGGAACACTGAAGCTTTCTTT,CSARVDTRRNTEAFF
TRBV7-2,NA,TRBJ2-7,many,TGTGCCAGCAGCTTAGGTAGAGGGGTCGAGCAGTACTTC,CASSLGRGVEQYF
TRBV28,NA,TRBJ1-1,many,TGTGCCAGCACCTCGACAGTTTTACAATCTGAAGCTTTCTTT,CASTSTVLQSEAFF
TRBV7-2,NA,TRBJ1-1,many,TGTGCCAGCAGTCAGACTTCCCACACTGAAGCTTTCTTT,CASSQTSHTEAFF
TRBV11-3,TRBD1,TRBJ2-7,few,TGTGCCAGCAGCCCTGATGGACAGGGCTCGGACGAGCAGTACTTC,CASSPDGQGSDEQYF
TRBV7-2,NA,TRBJ2-5,many,TGTGCCAGCAGCCAGTCCGGGACCAGGGCGAGGGGGACCCAGTACTTC,CASSQSGTRARGTQYF
TRBV7-2,NA,TRBJ1-5,many,TGTGCCAGCAGCTTAGTTATAGGGGGTCAGCCCCAGCATTTT,CASSLVIGGQPQHF
TRBV30,NA,TRBJ1-4,few,TGTGCCTGGAGTTTGAAGGCTGCGATGAGACTGTTTTTT,CAWSLKAAMRLFF
TRBV7-2,TRBD2,TRBJ2-5,few,TGTGCCAGCAGCTCAAGACTAGCGGGGGGTGGAGAGACCCAGTACTTC,CASSSRLAGGGETQYF
TRBV7-2,NA,TRBJ2-2,many,TGTGCCAGCAGCTTCGGGATCACCGGGGAGCTGTTTTTT,CASSFGITGELFF
TRBV12-3/TRBV12-4,NA,TRBJ1-6,many,TGTGCCAGCAGTCGATGGGGAGGGATTGGTTCACCCCTCCACTTT,CASSRWGGIGSPLHF
TRBV5-6,TRBD2,TRBJ2-5,many,TGTGCCAGCAGCCCCAGACTAGCGGGGGGCCGTCAAGAGACCCAGTACTTC,CASSPRLAGGRQETQYF
TRBV7-2,NA,TRBJ2-5,many,TGTGCCAGCAGCTTAACGTACAGTCAAGAGACCCAGTACTTC,CASSLTYSQETQYF
TRBV3-1,NA,TRBJ2-7,few,TGTGCCAGCAGCCTGTTCCATAACTACGAGCAGTACTTC,CASSLFHNYEQYF
TRBV14,TRBD1,TRBJ1-1,many,TGTGCCAGCAGCCAAGATTTGCCCTCCTCGACAGGGACCGGGAACACTGAAGCTTTCTTT,CASSQDLPSSTGTGNTEAFF